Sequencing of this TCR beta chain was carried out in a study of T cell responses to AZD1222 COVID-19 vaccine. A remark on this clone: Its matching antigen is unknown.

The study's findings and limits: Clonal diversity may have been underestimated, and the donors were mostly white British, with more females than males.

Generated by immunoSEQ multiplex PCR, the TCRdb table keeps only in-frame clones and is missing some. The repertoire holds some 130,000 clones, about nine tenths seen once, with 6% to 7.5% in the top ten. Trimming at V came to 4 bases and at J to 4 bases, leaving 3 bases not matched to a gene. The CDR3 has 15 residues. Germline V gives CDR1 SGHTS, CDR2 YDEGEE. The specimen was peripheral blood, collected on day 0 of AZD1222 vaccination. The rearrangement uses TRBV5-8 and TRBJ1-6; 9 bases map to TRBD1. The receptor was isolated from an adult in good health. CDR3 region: CASSRGQGYNSPLHF. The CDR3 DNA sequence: TGTGCCAGCAGCAGGGGACAGGGATATAATTCACCCCTCCACTTT.